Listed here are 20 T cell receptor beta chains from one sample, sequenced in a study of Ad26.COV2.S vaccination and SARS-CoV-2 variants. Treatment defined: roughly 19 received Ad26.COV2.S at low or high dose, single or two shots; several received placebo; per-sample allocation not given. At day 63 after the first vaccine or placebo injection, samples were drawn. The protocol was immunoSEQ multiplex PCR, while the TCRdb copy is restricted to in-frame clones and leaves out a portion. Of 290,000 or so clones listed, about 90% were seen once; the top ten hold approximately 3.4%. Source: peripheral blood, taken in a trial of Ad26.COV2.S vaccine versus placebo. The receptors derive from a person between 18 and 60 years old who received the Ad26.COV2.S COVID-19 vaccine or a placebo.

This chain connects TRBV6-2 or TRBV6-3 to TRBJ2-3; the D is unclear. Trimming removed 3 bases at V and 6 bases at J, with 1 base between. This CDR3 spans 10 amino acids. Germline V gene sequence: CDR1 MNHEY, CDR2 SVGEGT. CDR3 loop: CASSYDTQYF. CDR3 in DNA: TGTGCCAGCAGTTATGATACGCAGTATTTT.

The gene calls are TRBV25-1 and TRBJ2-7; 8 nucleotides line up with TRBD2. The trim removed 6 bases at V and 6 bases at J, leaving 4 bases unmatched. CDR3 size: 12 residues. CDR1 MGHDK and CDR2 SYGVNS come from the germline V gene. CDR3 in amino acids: CASSLRGGEQYF. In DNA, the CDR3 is TGTGCCAGCAGCCTACGGGGGGGCGAGCAGTACTTC.

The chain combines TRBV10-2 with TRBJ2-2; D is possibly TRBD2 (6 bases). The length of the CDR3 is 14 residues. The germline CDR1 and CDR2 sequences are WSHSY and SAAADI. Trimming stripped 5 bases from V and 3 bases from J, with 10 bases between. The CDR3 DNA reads TGCGCCAGCAGTACGGGACTCTACACCGGGGAGCTGTTTTTT. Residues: CASSTGLYTGELFF.

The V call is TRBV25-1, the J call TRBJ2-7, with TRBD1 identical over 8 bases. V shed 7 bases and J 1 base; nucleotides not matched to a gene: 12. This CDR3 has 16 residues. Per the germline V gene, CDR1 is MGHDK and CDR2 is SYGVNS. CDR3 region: CASMEFVRTGSYEQYF. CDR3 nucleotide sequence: TGTGCCAGCATGGAGTTTGTGCGGACAGGGTCCTACGAGCAGTACTTC.

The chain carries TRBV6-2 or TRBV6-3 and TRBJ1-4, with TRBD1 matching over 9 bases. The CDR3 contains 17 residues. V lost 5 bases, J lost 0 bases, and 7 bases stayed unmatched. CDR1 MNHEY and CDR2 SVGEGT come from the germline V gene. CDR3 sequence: CASSPTGGVATNEKLFF. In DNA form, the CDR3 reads TGTGCCAGCAGTCCGACAGGGGGTGTTGCAACTAATGAAAAACTGTTTTTT.

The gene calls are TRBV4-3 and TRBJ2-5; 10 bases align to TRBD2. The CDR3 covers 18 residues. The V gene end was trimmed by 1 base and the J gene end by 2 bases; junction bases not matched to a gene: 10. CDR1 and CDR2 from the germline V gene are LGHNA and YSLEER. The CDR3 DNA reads TGCGCCAGCAGCCAAGCATACTGGGCTAGCGGGGGACAAGAGACCCAGTACTTC. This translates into CASSQAYWASGGQETQYF.

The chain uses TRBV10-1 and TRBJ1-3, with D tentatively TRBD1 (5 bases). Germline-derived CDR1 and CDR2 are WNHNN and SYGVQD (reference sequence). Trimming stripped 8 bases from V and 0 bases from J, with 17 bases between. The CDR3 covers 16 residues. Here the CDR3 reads CASYPGRRGSGNTIYF. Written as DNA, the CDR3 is TGCGCCAGCTACCCAGGCAGGAGGGGCTCTGGAAACACCATATATTTT.

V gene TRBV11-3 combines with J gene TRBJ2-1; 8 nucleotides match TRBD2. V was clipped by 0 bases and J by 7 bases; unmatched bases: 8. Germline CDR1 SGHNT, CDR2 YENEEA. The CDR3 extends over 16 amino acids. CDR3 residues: CASSLDGSGSWNEQFF. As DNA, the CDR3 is TGTGCCAGCAGCTTAGATGGGAGCGGGAGTTGGAATGAGCAGTTCTTC.

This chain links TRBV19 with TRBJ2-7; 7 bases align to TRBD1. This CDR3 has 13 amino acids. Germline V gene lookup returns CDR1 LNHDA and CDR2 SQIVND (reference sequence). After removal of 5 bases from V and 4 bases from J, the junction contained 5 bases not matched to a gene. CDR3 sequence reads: CASSGTVPYEQYF. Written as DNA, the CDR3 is TGTGCCAGTAGTGGGACAGTTCCTTACGAGCAGTACTTC.

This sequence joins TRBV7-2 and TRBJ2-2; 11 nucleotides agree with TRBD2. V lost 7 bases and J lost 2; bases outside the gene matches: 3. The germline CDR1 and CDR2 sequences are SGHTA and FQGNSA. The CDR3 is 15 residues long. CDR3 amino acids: CASTRLAGNTGELFF. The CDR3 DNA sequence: TGTGCCAGCACCCGACTAGCGGGAAACACCGGGGAGCTGTTTTTT.

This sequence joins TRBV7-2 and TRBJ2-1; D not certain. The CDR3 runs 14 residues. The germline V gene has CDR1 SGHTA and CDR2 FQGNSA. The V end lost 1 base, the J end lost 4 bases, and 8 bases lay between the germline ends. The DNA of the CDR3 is TGTGCCAGCAGCTTAGATAACGGTTACAATGAGCAGTTCTTC. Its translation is CASSLDNGYNEQFF.

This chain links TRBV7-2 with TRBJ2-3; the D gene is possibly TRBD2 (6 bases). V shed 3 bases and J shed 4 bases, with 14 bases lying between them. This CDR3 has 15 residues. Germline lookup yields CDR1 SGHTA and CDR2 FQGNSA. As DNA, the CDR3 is TGTGCCAGCAGCTTCGGGGGTCCACTCTCAGATACGCAGTATTTT. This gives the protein CASSFGGPLSDTQYF. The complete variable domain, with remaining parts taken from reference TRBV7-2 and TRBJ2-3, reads GAGVSQSPSNKVTEKGKDVELRCDPISGHTALYWYRQSLGQGLEFLIYFQGNSAPDKSGLPSDRFSAERTGGSVSTLTIQRTQQEDSAVYLCASSFGGPLSDTQYFGPGTRLTVL.

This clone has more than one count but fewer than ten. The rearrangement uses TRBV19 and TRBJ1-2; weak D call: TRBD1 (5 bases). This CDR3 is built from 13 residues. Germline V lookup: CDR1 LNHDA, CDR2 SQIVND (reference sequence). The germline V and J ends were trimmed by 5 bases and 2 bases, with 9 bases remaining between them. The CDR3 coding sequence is TGTGCCAGTAGTGGGCAGGGCAACTATGGCTACACCTTC. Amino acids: CASSGQGNYGYTF.

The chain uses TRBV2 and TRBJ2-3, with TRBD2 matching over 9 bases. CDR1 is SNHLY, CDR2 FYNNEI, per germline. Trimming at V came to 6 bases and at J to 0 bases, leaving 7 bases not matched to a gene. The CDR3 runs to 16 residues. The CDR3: CASSERLAVSTDTQYF. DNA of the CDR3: TGTGCCAGCAGCGAGAGACTAGCGGTTAGCACAGATACGCAGTATTTT.

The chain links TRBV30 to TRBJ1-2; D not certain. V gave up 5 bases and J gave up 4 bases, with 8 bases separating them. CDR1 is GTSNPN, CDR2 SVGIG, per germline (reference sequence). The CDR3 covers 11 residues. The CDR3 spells CAWSTGYGYTF. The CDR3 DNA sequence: TGTGCCTGGTCCACGGGCTATGGCTACACCTTC.

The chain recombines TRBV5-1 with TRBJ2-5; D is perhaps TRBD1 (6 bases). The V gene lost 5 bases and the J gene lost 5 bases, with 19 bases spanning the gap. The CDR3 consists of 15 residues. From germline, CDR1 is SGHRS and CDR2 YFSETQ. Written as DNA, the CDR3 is TGCGCCAGCAGGCCACAGGGTTCCCTAAGGGAGACCCAGTACTTC. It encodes CASRPQGSLRETQYF.

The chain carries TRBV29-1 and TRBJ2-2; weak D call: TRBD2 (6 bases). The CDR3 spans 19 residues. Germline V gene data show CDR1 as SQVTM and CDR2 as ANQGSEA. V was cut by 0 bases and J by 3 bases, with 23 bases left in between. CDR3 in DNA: TGCAGCGTTGAAGATTTGATCCTAGCGCCCCAGAAATACACCGGGGAGCTGTTTTTT. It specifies CSVEDLILAPQKYTGELFF.

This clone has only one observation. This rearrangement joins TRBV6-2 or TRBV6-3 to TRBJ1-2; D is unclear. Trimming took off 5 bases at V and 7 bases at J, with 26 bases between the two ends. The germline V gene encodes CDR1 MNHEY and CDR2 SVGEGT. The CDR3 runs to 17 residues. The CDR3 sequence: CASSKTGTRTITAGYTF. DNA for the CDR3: TGTGCCAGCAGTAAGACGGGTACTCGGACCATCACGGCTGGCTACACCTTC.

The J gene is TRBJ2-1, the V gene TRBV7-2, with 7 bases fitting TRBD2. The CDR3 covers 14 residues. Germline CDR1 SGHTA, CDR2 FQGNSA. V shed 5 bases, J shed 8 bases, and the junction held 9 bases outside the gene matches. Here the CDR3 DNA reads TGTGCCAGCAGCCCCTTTTCACGGGGGGATGAGCAGTTCTTC. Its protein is CASSPFSRGDEQFF.

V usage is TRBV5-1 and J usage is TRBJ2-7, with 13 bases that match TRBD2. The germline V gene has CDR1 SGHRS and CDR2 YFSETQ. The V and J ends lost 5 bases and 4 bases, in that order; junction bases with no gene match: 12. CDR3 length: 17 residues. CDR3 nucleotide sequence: TGCGCCAGCAGTTCCGGGACTAGCGGGGCCAAGGGTTACGAGCAGTACTTC. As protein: CASSSGTSGAKGYEQYF.